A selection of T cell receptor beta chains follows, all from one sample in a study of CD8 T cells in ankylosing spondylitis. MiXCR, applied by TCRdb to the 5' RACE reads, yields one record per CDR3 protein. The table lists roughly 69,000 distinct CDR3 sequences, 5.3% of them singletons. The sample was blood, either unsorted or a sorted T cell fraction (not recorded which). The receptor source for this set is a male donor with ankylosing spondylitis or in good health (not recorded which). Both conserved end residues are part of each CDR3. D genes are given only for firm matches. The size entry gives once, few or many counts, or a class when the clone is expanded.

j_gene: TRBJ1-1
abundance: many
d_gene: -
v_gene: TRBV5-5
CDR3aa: CASSNRAGNTEAFF
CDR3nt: TGTGCCAGCAGCAACAGGGCTGGGAACACTGAAGCTTTCTTT

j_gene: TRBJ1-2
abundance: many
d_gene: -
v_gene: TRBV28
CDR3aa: CASSPTTGSNYGYTF
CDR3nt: TGTGCCAGCAGTCCGACGACAGGATCCAACTATGGCTACACCTTC

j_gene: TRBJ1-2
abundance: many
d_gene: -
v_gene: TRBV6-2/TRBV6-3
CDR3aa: CASSYSSGVDGYTF
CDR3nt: TGTGCCAGCAGTTACTCCTCAGGGGTAGATGGCTACACCTTC

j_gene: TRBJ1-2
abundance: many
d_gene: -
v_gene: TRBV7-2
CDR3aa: CASSLVKNYGYTF
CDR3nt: TGTGCCAGCAGCTTGGTAAAGAACTATGGCTACACCTTC

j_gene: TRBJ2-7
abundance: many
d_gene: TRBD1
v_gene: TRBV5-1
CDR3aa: CASSRPGQNFYEQYF
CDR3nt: TGCGCCAGCAGTCGTCCGGGACAGAATTTCTACGAGCAGTACTTC

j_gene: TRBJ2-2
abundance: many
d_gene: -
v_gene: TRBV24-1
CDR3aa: CATSDLGALDTGELFF
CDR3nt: TGTGCCACCAGTGATTTAGGCGCCTTGGACACCGGGGAGCTGTTTTTT

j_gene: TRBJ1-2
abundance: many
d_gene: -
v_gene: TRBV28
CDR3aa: CASSLVARNYGYTF
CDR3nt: TGTGCCAGCAGTTTAGTCGCACGTAACTATGGCTACACCTTC

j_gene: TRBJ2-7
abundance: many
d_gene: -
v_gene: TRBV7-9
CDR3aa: CASSGTLNEQYF
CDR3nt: TGTGCCAGCAGCGGGACCCTTAACGAGCAGTACTTC

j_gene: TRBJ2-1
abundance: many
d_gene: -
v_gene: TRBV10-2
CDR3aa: CASSDLADPYNEQFF
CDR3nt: TGCGCCAGCAGTGATTTAGCAGATCCTTACAATGAGCAGTTCTTC

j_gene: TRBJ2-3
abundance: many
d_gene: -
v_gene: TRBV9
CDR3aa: CASSPRGLVTDTQYF
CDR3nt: TGTGCCAGCAGCCCGCGGGGGCTGGTCACAGATACGCAGTATTTT

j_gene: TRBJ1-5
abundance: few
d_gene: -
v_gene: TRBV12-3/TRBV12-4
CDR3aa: CASSLLAGQPQHF
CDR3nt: TGTGCCAGCAGTTTACTGGCGGGTCAGCCCCAGCATTTT

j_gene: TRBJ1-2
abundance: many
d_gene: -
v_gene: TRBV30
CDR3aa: CASEWGDYGYTF
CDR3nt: TGTGCCTCTGAGTGGGGAGATTATGGCTACACCTTC

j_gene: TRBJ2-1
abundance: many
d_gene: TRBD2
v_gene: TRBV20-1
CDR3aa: CSAGLGRGVNNEQFF
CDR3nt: TGCAGTGCCGGCCTGGGGCGGGGGGTAAACAATGAGCAGTTCTTC

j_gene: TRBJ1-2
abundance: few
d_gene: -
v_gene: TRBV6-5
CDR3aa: CASSYSPYRSVANYGYTF
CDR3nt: TGTGCCAGCAGTTACTCGCCGTATAGATCAGTAGCTAACTATGGCTACACCTTC

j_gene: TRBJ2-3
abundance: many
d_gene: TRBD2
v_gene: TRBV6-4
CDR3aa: CASSDSTGGGTDTQYF
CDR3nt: TGTGCCAGCAGTGACTCTACGGGGGGGGGCACAGATACGCAGTATTTT

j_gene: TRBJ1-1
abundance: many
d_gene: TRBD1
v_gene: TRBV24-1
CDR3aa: CATSGGQGDTEAFF
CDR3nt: TGTGCCACCAGTGGTGGACAGGGTGACACTGAAGCTTTCTTT

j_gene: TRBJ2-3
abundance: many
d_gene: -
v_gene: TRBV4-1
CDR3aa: CASAQGRAIDTQYF
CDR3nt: TGCGCCAGCGCCCAGGGGAGGGCGATTGATACGCAGTATTTT

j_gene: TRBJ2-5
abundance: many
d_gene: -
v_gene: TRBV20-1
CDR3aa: CSARRPGVQETQYF
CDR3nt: TGCAGTGCTAGACGGCCAGGGGTTCAAGAGACCCAGTACTTC

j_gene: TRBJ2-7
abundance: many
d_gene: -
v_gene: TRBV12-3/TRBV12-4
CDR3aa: CASSPTRTDQEQYF
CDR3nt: TGTGCCAGCAGTCCTACGCGGACAGATCAAGAGCAGTACTTC

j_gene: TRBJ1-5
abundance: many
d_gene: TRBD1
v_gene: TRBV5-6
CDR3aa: CASSFRQGAGNQPQHF
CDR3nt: TGTGCCAGCAGCTTCCGACAGGGGGCGGGCAATCAGCCCCAGCATTTT

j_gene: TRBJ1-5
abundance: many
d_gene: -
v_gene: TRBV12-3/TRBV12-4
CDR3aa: CASSYPGGNSNQPQHF
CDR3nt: TGTGCCAGCAGCTACCCCGGGGGGAATAGCAATCAGCCCCAGCATTTT

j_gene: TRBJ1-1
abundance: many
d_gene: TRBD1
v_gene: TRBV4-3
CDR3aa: CASSQDGTAADTEAFF
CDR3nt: TGCGCCAGCAGCCAAGATGGGACAGCAGCGGACACTGAAGCTTTCTTT

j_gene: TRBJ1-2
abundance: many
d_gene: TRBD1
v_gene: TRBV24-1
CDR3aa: CATSDGGTGGVYGYTF
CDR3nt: TGTGCCACCAGTGATGGCGGGACAGGGGGCGTCTATGGCTACACCTTC

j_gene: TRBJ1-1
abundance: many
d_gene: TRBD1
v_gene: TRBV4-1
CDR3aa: CASRTGQGLVNTEAFF
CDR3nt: TGCGCCAGCAGAACAGGACAGGGTCTTGTGAACACTGAAGCTTTCTTT

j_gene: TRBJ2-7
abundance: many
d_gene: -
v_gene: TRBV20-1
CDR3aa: CSARDRGSSYEQYF
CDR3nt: TGCAGTGCTAGGGACCGAGGCAGCTCCTACGAGCAGTACTTC

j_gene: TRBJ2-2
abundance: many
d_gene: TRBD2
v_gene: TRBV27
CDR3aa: CASSRSGGGSNTGELFF
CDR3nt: TGTGCCAGCAGTCGCTCGGGCGGGGGGTCGAACACCGGGGAGCTGTTTTTT

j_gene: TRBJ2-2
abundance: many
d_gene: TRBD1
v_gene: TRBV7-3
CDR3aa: CASSPTGTANTGELFF
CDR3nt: TGTGCCAGCAGCCCCACCGGGACAGCGAACACCGGGGAGCTGTTTTTT

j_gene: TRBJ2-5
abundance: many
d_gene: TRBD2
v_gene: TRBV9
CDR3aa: CASSVTPGGETQYF
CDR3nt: TGTGCCAGCAGCGTTACCCCGGGAGGAGAGACCCAGTACTTC

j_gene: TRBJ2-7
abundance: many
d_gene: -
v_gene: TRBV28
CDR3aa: CASSFSPGHSEQYF
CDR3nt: TGTGCCAGCAGTTTCTCCCCGGGACACTCCGAGCAGTACTTC

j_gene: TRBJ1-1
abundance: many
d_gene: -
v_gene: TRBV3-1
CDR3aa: CASNQRGFGGAFF
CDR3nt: TGTGCCAGCAACCAAAGGGGGTTCGGTGGAGCTTTCTTT

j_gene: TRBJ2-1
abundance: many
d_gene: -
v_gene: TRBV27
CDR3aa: CASSLSRALHNEQFF
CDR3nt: TGTGCCAGCAGTTTATCGCGGGCTCTTCACAATGAGCAGTTCTTC

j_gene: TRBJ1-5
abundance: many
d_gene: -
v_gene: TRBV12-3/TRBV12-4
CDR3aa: CASSFRRENQPQHF
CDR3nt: TGTGCCAGCAGTTTCCGTCGCGAAAATCAGCCCCAGCATTTT

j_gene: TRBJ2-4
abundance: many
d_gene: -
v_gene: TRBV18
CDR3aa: CASSPPIVASAKNIQYF
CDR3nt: TGTGCCAGCTCACCACCGATCGTGGCCTCAGCCAAAAACATTCAGTACTTC

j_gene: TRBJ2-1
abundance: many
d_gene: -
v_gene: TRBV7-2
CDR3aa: CASREYLSSYNEQFF
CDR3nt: TGTGCCAGCAGGGAATACTTGAGCTCCTACAATGAGCAGTTCTTC

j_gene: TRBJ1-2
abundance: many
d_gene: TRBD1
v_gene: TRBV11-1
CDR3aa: CASSASPADRGGGYTF
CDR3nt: TGTGCCAGCAGCGCATCCCCGGCGGACAGGGGTGGAGGCTACACCTTC

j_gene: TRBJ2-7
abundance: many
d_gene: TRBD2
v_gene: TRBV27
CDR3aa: CASSLFPIAGGPLEQYF
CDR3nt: TGTGCCAGCAGTTTATTCCCGATAGCGGGGGGTCCCTTGGAGCAGTACTTC

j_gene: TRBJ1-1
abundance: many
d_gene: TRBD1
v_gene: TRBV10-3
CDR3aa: CATATGLNTEAFF
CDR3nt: TGTGCCACCGCGACAGGGCTGAACACTGAAGCTTTCTTT

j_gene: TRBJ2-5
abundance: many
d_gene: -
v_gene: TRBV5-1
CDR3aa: CASSLDRVEETQYF
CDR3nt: TGCGCCAGCAGCTTGGACAGGGTAGAGGAGACCCAGTACTTC

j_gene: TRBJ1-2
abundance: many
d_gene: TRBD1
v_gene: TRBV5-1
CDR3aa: CASSLVGQGLFPYTF
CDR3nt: TGCGCCAGCAGCTTGGTGGGACAGGGGCTTTTTCCCTACACCTTC

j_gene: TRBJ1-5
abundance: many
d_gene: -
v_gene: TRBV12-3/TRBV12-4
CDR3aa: CASSRGHLEKPQHF
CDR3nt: TGTGCCAGCAGCCGTGGACACCTAGAGAAGCCCCAGCATTTT

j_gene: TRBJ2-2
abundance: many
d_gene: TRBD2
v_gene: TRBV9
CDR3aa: CASSMASGGTGELFF
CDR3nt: TGTGCCAGCAGCATGGCTAGCGGGGGCACCGGGGAGCTGTTTTTT

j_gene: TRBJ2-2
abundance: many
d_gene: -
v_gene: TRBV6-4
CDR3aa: CASSDSAGGGELFF
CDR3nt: TGTGCCAGCAGTGACTCGGCAGGTGGCGGGGAGCTGTTTTTT

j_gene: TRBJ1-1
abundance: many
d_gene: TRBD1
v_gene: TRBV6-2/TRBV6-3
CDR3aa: CASSYPTGQGLNTEAFF
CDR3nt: TGTGCCAGCAGTTACCCTACGGGACAGGGACTGAACACTGAAGCTTTCTTT

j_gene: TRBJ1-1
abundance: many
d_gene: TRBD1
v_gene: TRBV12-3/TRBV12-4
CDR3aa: CASSRDREYSNTEAFF
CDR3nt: TGTGCCAGCTCTAGGGACAGGGAGTATTCGAATACTGAAGCTTTCTTT

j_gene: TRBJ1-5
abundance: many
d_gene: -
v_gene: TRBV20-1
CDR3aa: CSAIDRISNQPQHF
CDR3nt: TGCAGTGCCATAGACAGAATTAGCAATCAGCCCCAGCATTTT